This is a list of T cell receptor beta chains from one sample in a study of naive and memory T cell subsets. From the 5' RACE reads, TCRdb called clonotypes with MiXCR, one entry per CDR3 protein. The data show tens of thousands of distinct CDR3 sequences, with 8% seen just once and approximately 21% held by the top ten. These receptors originate from a female donor in good health. Both conserved end residues are part of each CDR3. A D gene is named only where the DNA matches it firmly. Where a row states a size, it is once, few, many or the class of an expanded clone; other rows omit it.

v_call	j_call	clone_size	d_call	cdr3_nt	cdr3_aa
TRBV28	TRBJ2-5	few	TRBD2	TGTGCCAGCAGTTCATCACTAGCGGGGAAAGAGACCCAGTACTTC	CASSSSLAGKETQYF
TRBV4-1	TRBJ2-5	few	TRBD2	TGCGCCAGCAGCCCCCAGACTAGCCATCAAGAGACCCAGTACTTC	CASSPQTSHQETQYF
TRBV5-1	TRBJ1-1	many	TRBD1	TGCGCCAGCAGCCCGGGACAGGGGGCTTTATTGAACACTGAAGCTTTCTTT	CASSPGQGALLNTEAFF
TRBV29-1	TRBJ1-2	.	.	TGCACGGGGGGTCCCGTGAGCTATGGCTACACCTTC	CTGGPVSYGYTF
TRBV29-1	TRBJ2-5	few	.	TGCAGCGTTGAATACGGCCCGCCTCAGTACTTC	CSVEYGPPQYF
TRBV28	TRBJ1-5	many	TRBD1	TGTGCCAGCAGTGCCCACTCGACAGGGAAGGGGAATCAGCCCCAGCATTTT	CASSAHSTGKGNQPQHF
TRBV5-8	TRBJ2-4	few	TRBD2	TGTGCCAGCCAAAAGACTAGCCTCGGCATTCAGTACTTC	CASQKTSLGIQYF
TRBV6-4	TRBJ2-1	.	.	TGTGCCAGCAGTGAGTGGCTAGCCCCCAATGAGCAGTTCTTC	CASSEWLAPNEQFF
TRBV2	TRBJ2-7	.	.	TGTGCCAGCAGTGAAGGGCGGGCCTCCTACGAGCAGTACTTC	CASSEGRASYEQYF
TRBV7-9	TRBJ2-1	.	TRBD2	TGTGCCAGCAGCTTAACTAGCGGGGTATCCAATGAGCAGTTCTTC	CASSLTSGVSNEQFF
TRBV3-1	TRBJ1-1	few	.	TGTGCCAGCAGCCAAAATTTGGGAGAGTCTGAAGCTTTCTTT	CASSQNLGESEAFF
TRBV6-5	TRBJ2-3	.	TRBD2	TGTGCCACCCGACTAGCGGGAACCACAGATACGCAGTATTTT	CATRLAGTTDTQYF
TRBV7-9	TRBJ1-5	many	.	TGTGCCAGCAGCTTAGGAGGTGAAGGCAATCAGCCCCAGCATTTT	CASSLGGEGNQPQHF
TRBV10-1	TRBJ2-2	many	.	TGCGCCAGCAGTGTCGGTCAGAACACCGGGGAGCTGTTTTTT	CASSVGQNTGELFF
TRBV6-5	TRBJ1-4	many	TRBD1	TGTGCCAGCAGGAACAGGGGGGAGGGTGAAAAACTGTTTTTT	CASRNRGEGEKLFF
TRBV12-3/TRBV12-4	TRBJ1-5	.	.	TGTGCCAGCAGCGCTCAGGGTTCAGAACAGCCCCAGCATTTT	CASSAQGSEQPQHF
TRBV6-1	TRBJ1-1	many	.	TGTGCCAGCAGTTTAAGAATAGAAAGGGACCAAGCTTTCTTT	CASSLRIERDQAFF
TRBV4-2	TRBJ2-1	few	TRBD2	TGTGCCAGCAGCCCGTCTGGGCGGGAGATCGACAATGAGCAGTTCTTC	CASSPSGREIDNEQFF
TRBV11-2	TRBJ2-7	many	.	TGTGCCAGCAGCTTAGGGGCCGTGGCAGGGGCACCCTACGAGCAGTACTTC	CASSLGAVAGAPYEQYF
TRBV7-3	TRBJ2-1	many	TRBD2	TGTGCCAGCAGCGCCGAGGGACTAGCGAATGAGCAGTTCTTC	CASSAEGLANEQFF
TRBV10-3	TRBJ2-1	few	.	TGTGCCATCAGTGACCCGACCCCCTCAGGGAACTACAATGAGCAGTTCTTC	CAISDPTPSGNYNEQFF
TRBV28	TRBJ1-1	.	TRBD1	TGTGCCAGCAGTAGACGGGACAGGGGGCGGTTTTTTAGTGAAGCTTTCTTT	CASSRRDRGRFFSEAFF
TRBV18	TRBJ1-4	.	.	TGTGCCAGCTCACCAGCGTCGGGGACTAATGAAAAACTGTTTTTT	CASSPASGTNEKLFF
TRBV12-3/TRBV12-4	TRBJ2-2	few	TRBD2	TGTGCCAGCAGTTCCCGGGGGGCGAACACCGGGGAGCTGTTTTTT	CASSSRGANTGELFF
TRBV7-6	TRBJ2-7	.	.	TGTGCCAGCAGCCCAGGAAACCTTTTGGAGCAGTACTTC	CASSPGNLLEQYF
TRBV3-1	TRBJ2-3	.	.	TGTGCCAGCAGCCTCGGGCGAGAAGATACGCAGTATTTT	CASSLGREDTQYF
TRBV27	TRBJ1-1	.	.	TGTGCCAGCAACCAAGCCCCTCGTACCGTAGGTACTGAAGCTTTCTTT	CASNQAPRTVGTEAFF
TRBV7-7	TRBJ2-1	many	TRBD1	TGTGCTAGCAGCACCGGGACAGGGGGCAATGAGCAGTTCTTC	CASSTGTGGNEQFF
TRBV6-5	TRBJ2-7	few	.	TGTGCCAGCAGCTATGATGCCCAGGGCGAGCAGTACTTC	CASSYDAQGEQYF
TRBV20-1	TRBJ2-7	few	.	TGCAGTGCTAGAGATGGGAGTGTGCCGTCCTACGAGCAGTACTTC	CSARDGSVPSYEQYF
TRBV3-1	TRBJ2-3	many	TRBD1	TGTGCCAGCAGCCCCGGACAGGGCACAGATACGCAGTATTTT	CASSPGQGTDTQYF
TRBV20-1	TRBJ2-7	few	TRBD2	TGCAGTGCCGCCGCTAGCGGGGGGTACGAGCAGTACTTC	CSAAASGGYEQYF
TRBV29-1	TRBJ1-1	many	.	TGCAGCGCCTTCCGGACAGAAAAGAACACTGAAGCTTTCTTT	CSAFRTEKNTEAFF
TRBV19	TRBJ2-7	many	.	TGTGCCAGTAAGGCTTCAGGAACCTACGAGCAGTACTTC	CASKASGTYEQYF
TRBV27	TRBJ2-1	.	TRBD2	TGTGCCAGCAGTCTCCCTCCTAGCGGGCTCACGTTCTTC	CASSLPPSGLTFF